This T cell receptor (beta chain) was found in a study of regulatory T cells in long-lasting Graves disease. The V and J ends lost 1 base and 3 bases, in that order; junction bases with no gene match: 5. The CDR3 length is 15 residues. Germline CDR1 SEHNR, CDR2 FQNEAQ (reference sequence). General study results and limits: Reduced TCR diversity was observed in persistent Graves' patients versus newly diagnosed patients.

Time point defined: newly diagnosed GD, antithyroid drugs for less than 3 months. RNA from PBMCs was the source of the TCR library. Relying on iRepertoire HTBI primers and Arm-PCR of CDR3 regions, the team built TCR beta libraries. TCRdb redid the calling of the multiplex PCR reads with MiXCR, one entry per CDR3 protein. The sample has approximately 350,000 distinct CDR3 sequences, 16% seen once. This clonotype has ten or more counts. Its antigen is not identified. These data are also associated with another study on T cells in Graves' hyperthyroidism and ophthalmopathy.

Here the sequenced sample was peripheral blood mononuclear cells (PBMCs), taken at new diagnosis, from a patient treated with antithyroid drugs. The chain has TRBV7-9 and TRBJ2-5; 7 nucleotides match TRBD2. The sequence came from a man between 35 and 55 years old with Graves disease. The CDR3 region has the DNA TGTGCCAGCAGCTTAGTGGCTAGCGGTGAAGAGACCCAGTACTTC. It yields the protein CASSLVASGEETQYF.